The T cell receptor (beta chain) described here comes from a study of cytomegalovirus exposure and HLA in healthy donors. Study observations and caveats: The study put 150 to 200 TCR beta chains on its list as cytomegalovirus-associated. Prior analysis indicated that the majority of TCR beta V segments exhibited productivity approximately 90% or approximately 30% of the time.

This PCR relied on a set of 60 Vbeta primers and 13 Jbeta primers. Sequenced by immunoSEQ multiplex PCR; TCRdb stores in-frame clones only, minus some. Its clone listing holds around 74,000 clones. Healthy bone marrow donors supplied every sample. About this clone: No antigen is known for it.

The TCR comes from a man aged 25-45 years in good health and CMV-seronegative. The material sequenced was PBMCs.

This CDR3 is CASSYSPEYNEQFF. CDR3 bases: TGTGCCAGCAGTTACTCGCCAGAATACAATGAGCAGTTCTTC. The gene calls are TRBV6-5 and TRBJ2-1; D is uncertain. The V end was cut by 0 bases, the J end by 4 bases, with 7 bases between. Germline V gene lookup returns CDR1 MNHEY and CDR2 SVGAGI. The CDR3 contains 14 residues.